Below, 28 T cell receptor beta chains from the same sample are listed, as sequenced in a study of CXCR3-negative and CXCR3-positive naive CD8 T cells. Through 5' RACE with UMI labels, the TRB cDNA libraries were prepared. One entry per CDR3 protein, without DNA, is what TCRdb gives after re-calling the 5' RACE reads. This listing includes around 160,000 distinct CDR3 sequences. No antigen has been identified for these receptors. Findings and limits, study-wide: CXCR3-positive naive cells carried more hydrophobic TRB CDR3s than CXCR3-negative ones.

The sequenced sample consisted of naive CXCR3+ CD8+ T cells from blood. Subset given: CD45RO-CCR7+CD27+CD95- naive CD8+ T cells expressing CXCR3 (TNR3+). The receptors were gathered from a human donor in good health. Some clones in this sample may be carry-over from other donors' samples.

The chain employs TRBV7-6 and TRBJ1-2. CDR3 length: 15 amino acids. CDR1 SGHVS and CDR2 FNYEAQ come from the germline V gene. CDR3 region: CASSLLSADNYGYTF. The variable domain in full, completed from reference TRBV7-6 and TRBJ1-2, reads GAGVSQSPRYKVTKRGQDVALRCDPISGHVSLYWYRQALGQGPEFLTYFNYEAQQDKSGLPNDRFSAERPEGSISTLTIQRTEQRDSAMYRCASSLLSADNYGYTFGSGTRLTVV.

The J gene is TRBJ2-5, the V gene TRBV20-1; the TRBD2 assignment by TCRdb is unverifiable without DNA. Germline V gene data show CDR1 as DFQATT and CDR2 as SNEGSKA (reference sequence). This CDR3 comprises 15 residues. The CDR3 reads CSASETSGLQETQYF.

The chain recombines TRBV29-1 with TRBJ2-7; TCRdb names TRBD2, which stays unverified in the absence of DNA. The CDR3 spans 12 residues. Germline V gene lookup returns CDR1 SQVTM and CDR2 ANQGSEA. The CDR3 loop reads CSVVLAGYEQYF.

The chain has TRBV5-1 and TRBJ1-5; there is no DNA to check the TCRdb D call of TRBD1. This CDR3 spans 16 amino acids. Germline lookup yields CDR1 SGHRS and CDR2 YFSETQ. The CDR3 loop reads CASSPQGAGGNQPQHF.

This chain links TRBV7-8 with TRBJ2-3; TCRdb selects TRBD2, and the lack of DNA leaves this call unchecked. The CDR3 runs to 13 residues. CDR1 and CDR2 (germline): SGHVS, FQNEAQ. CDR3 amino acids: CASNTPRGGTQYF.

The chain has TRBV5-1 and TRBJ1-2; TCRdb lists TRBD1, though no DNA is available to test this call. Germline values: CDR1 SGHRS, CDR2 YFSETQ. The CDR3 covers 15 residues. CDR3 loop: CASSLRGQAVYGYTF.

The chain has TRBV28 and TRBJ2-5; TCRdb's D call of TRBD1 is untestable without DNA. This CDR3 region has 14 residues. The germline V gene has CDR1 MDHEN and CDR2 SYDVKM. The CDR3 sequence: CASSLAGKGETQYF.

The CDR3 loop reads CASRVGTLGPNTEAFF. The chain carries TRBV7-9 and TRBJ1-1; the TRBD1 assignment by TCRdb is unverifiable without DNA. Per germline, CDR1 SEHNR and CDR2 FQNEAQ (reference sequence). The CDR3 runs to 16 residues.

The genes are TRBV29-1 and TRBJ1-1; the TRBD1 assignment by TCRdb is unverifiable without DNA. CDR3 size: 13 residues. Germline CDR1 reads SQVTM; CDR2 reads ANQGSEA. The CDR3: CSVPGQGGTEAFF.

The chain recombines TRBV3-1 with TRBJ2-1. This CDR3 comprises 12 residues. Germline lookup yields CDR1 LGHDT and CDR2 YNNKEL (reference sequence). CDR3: CASSHILNEQFF.

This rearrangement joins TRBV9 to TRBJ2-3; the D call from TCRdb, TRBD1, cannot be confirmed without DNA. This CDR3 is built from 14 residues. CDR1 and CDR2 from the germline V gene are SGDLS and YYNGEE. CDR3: CASSPFGGLGTQYF.

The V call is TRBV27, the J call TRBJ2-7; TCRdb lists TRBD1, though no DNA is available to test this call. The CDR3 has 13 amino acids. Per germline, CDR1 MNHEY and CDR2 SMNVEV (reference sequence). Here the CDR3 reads CASSGTWAYEQYF.

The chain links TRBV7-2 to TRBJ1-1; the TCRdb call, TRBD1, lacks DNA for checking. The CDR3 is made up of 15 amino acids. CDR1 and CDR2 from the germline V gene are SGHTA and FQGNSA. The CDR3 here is CASSSLGLGGTEAFF.

CDR3 sequence: CASSLSPSGATEAFF. This chain links TRBV7-3 with TRBJ1-1; with no DNA, the TCRdb D assignment of TRBD1 cannot be verified. Per the germline V gene, CDR1 is SGHTA and CDR2 is FQGTGA. The CDR3 is 15 residues long.

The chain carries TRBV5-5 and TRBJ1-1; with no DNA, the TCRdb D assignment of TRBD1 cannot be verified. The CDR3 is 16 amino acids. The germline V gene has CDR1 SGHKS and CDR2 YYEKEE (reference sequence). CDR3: CASSRMMSVPNTEAFF.

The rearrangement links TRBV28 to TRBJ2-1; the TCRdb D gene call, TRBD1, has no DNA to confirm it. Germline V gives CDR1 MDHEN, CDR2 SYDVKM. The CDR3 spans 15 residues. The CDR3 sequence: CASSFRPVGYNEQFF.

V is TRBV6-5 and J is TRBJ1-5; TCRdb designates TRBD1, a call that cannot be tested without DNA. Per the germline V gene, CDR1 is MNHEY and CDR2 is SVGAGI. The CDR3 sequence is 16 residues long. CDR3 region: CASSPSTGKKGQPQHF.

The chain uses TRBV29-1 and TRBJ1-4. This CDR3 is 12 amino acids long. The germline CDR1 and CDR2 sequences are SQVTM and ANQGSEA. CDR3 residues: CSVEGLVGKLFF.

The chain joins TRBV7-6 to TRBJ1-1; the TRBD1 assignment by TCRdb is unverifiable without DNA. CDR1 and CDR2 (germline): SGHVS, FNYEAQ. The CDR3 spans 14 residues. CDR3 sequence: CASSQTDRGERVFF.

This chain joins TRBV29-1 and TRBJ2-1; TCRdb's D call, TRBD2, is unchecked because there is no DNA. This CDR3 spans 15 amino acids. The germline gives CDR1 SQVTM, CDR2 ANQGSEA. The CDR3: CSVEAITSGDNEQFF.

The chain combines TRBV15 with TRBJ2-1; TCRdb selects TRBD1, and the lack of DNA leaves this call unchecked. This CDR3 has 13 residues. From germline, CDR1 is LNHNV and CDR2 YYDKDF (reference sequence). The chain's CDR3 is CATGVGGRFEQFF.

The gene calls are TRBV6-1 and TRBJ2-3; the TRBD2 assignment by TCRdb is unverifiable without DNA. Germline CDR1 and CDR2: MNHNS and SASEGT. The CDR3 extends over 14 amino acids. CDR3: CASTRREGTDTQYF.

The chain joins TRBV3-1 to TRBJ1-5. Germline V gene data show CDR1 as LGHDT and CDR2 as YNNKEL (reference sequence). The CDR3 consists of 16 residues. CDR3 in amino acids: CASSQTRDPSNQPQHF.

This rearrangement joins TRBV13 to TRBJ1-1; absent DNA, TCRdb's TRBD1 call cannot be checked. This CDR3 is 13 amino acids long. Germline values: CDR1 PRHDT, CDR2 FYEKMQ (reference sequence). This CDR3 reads CASSSRMNTEAFF. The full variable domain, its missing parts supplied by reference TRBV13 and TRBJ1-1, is AAGVIQSPRHLIKEKRETATLKCYPIPRHDTVYWYQQGPGQDPQFLISFYEKMQSDKGSIPDRFSAQQFSDYHSELNMSSLELGDSALYFCASSSRMNTEAFFGQGTRLTVV.

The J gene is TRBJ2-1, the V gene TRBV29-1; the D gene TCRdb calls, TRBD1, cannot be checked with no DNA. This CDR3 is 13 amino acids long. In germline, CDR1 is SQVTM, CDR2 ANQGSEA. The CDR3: CSGFPGQGNEQFF.

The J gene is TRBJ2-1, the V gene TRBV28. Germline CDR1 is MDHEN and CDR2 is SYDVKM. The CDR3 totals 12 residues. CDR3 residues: CASSLMGDEQFF.

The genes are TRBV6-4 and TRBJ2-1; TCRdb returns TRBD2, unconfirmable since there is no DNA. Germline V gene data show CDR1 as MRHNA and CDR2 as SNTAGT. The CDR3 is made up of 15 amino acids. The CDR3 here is CASSDSAGSYNEQFF.

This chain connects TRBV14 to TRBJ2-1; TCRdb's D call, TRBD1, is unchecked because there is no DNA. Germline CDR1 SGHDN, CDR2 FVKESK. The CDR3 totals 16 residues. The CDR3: CASSQGDGYSYNEQFF.